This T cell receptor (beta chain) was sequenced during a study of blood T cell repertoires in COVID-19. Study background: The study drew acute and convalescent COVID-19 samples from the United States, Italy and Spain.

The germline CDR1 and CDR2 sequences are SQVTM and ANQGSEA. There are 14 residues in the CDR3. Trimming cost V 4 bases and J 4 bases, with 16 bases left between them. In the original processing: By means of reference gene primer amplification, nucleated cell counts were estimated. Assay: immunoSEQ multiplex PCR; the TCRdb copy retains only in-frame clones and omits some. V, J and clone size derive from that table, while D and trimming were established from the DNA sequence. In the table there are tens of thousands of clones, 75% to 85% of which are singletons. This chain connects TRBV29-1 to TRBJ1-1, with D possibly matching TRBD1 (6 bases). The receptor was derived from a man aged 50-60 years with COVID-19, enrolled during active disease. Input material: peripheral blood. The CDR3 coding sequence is TGCAGCGTTGCCCCTCGGGGGGGCGGCACTGAAGCTTTCTTT. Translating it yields CSVAPRGGGTEAFF.